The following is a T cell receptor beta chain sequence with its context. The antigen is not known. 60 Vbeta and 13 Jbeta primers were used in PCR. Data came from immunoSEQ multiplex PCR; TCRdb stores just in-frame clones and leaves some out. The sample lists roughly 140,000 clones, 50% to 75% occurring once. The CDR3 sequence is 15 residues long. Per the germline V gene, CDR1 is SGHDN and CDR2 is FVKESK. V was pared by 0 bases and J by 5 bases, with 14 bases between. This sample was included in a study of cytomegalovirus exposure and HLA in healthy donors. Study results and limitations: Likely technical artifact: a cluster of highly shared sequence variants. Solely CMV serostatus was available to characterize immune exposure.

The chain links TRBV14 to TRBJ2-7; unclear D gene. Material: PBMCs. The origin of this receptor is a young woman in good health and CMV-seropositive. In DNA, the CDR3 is TGTGCCAGCAGCCAAGATTTAGTGAGAATAGACGAGCAGTACTTC. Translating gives CASSQDLVRIDEQYF.